The clone carrying this T cell receptor beta chain was recorded a few times. As yet, its antigen is unknown. These data belong to a study of blood T cells in healthy people across ages. Study outcomes and limitations: Unknown donor CMV status possibly confounded expanded clonotype changes. More naive CD4+ cells and higher diversity marked long-lived donors relative to aged donors.

For the second PCR, which ran for about 6 to 11 cycles, a sample-barcoded 5' primer and a J-beta primer mix were used. Every cDNA molecule carried a tag from a template-switch adaptor bearing 12 random nucleotides. From the 5' RACE reads, TCRdb called clonotypes with MiXCR, one entry per CDR3 protein. The table includes roughly 500,000 distinct CDR3 sequences, roughly 28% detected once. In each sample, at least 7 million PBMCs were isolated. With 3 bases removed from V and 8 bases from J, the gap between germline ends came to 16 bases. CDR1 is SQVTM and CDR2 is ANQGSEA in the germline V gene. The CDR3 extends over 14 amino acids.

Sequencing was carried out using blood. The chain links TRBV29-1 to TRBJ1-4; D remains ambiguous. This TCR was recovered from a woman aged 70 to 79 in good health. The CDR3 sequence is CSVDLDGIGEKLFF. The CDR3 DNA reads as TGCAGCGTTGACCTTGACGGAATAGGGGAAAAACTGTTTTTT.